This is a list of T cell receptor beta chains from one sample in a study of human T cells and chemical hapten exposure. Via MiXCR, TCRdb re-called the RACE reads, giving one row per CDR3 protein. The data hold about 90,000 distinct CDR3 sequences, with approximately 11% observed a single time. The specimen was whole blood, collected in connection with sensitization to the hapten diphenylcyclopropenone (DPC). These TCRs come from a woman aged 25-40 years with alopecia areata. Some clones in this sample may be carry-over from other donors' samples. Each CDR3 is given with its conserved first and last residue. D genes are given only for firm matches. Clone sizes are given selectively: once, few, many, or a class where the clone is expanded.

>TRBV19|.|few|TRBJ2-3
CARRRGADTQYF
TGTGCCAGGAGAAGGGGTGCAGATACGCAGTATTTT
>TRBV28|.|few|TRBJ1-1
CASSLEVRGRAMNTEAFF
TGTGCCAGCAGTTTAGAAGTCAGAGGGAGGGCCATGAACACTGAAGCTTTCTTT
>TRBV4-2|.|.|TRBJ2-7
CASSQDYLYEQYF
TGTGCCAGCAGTCAAGATTATTTATACGAGCAGTACTTC
>TRBV5-6|TRBD1|many|TRBJ1-2
CASRFGTEGYTF
TGTGCCAGCAGGTTCGGGACAGAGGGCTACACCTTC
>TRBV29-1|TRBD2|few|TRBJ2-1
CSVGLAGVNEQFF
TGCAGCGTTGGGTTAGCGGGAGTAAATGAGCAGTTCTTC
>TRBV7-9|TRBD1|.|TRBJ2-4
CASSPGQGASKNIQYF
TGTGCCAGCAGCCCAGGACAGGGGGCATCCAAAAACATTCAGTACTTC
>TRBV28|TRBD2|many|TRBJ2-7
CASSWTSERSYEQYF
TGTGCCAGCAGTTGGACTAGCGAACGGTCCTACGAGCAGTACTTC
>TRBV18|TRBD1|many|TRBJ1-5
CASSPPDRRSQPQHF
TGTGCCAGCTCACCACCGGACAGGCGAAGTCAGCCCCAGCATTTT
>TRBV7-2|.|.|TRBJ2-1
CASSLALGTGSEQFF
TGTGCCAGCAGCTTAGCGCTCGGTACCGGGAGCGAGCAGTTCTTC
>TRBV28|.|many|TRBJ1-1
CASMENTEAFF
TGTGCCAGCATGGAGAACACTGAAGCTTTCTTT
>TRBV10-1|.|few|TRBJ2-3
CASSVQGSDTQYF
TGCGCCAGCAGTGTGCAGGGATCGGATACGCAGTATTTT
>TRBV10-2|TRBD2|.|TRBJ2-3
CASSDRLAGGTDTQYF
TGCGCCAGCAGTGACCGGCTAGCGGGCGGCACAGATACGCAGTATTTT
>TRBV5-5|.|few|TRBJ2-1
CASSPSPGGNEQFF
TGTGCCAGCAGCCCCAGCCCTGGAGGCAATGAGCAGTTCTTC
>TRBV12-3/TRBV12-4|.|few|TRBJ1-2
CASTSLGVDYGYTF
TGTGCCAGCACCTCCTTAGGAGTAGACTATGGCTACACCTTC
>TRBV11-3|.|few|TRBJ2-2
CASSLVLGPSQTGELFF
TGTGCCAGCAGCTTAGTTCTGGGTCCTAGCCAAACCGGGGAGCTGTTTTTT
>TRBV9|.|few|TRBJ2-3
CASSVAGTTDTQYF
TGTGCCAGCAGCGTAGCGGGTACCACAGATACGCAGTATTTT
>TRBV7-9|TRBD1|many|TRBJ2-5
CASSQKRQGETQYF
TGTGCCAGCAGCCAGAAGCGACAGGGAGAGACCCAGTACTTC
>TRBV27|.|many|TRBJ2-7
CASSSLGGASSYEQYF
TGTGCCAGCAGTTCCCTAGGGGGAGCGAGCTCCTACGAGCAGTACTTC
>TRBV5-4|.|few|TRBJ1-1
CASSAYMDSTEAFF
TGTGCCAGCAGCGCCTATATGGATAGCACTGAAGCTTTCTTT
>TRBV7-9|.|few|TRBJ2-5
CASSLEGREAETQYF
TGTGCCAGCAGCTTAGAGGGCAGGGAGGCAGAGACCCAGTACTTC
>TRBV7-2|TRBD1|few|TRBJ2-1
CASSLSAGTVKNEQFF
TGTGCCAGCAGCTTATCCGCCGGGACAGTTAAAAATGAGCAGTTCTTC
>TRBV5-1|.|.|TRBJ2-1
CASSQEKEQFF
TGCGCCAGCAGCCAAGAGAAAGAGCAGTTCTTC
>TRBV3-1|TRBD1|many|TRBJ1-3
CASSLGQGRTSGNTIYF
TGTGCCAGCAGCCTAGGACAGGGGAGGACTTCTGGAAACACCATATATTTT
>TRBV12-3/TRBV12-4|.|few|TRBJ1-4
CASSLGRIGQYHEKLFF
TGTGCCAGCAGTTTGGGTAGAATAGGACAGTATCATGAAAAACTGTTTTTT
>TRBV24-1|.|many|TRBJ1-1
CATSDSRGTASNTEAFF
TGTGCCACCAGTGACTCGAGGGGGACCGCGTCTAACACTGAAGCTTTCTTT
>TRBV3-1|.|many|TRBJ2-2
CASRRNTRYDTGELFF
TGTGCCAGCAGACGTAATACCCGGTACGACACCGGGGAGCTGTTTTTT
>TRBV25-1|TRBD1|many|TRBJ2-6
CARRTAGQGMDGANVLTF
TGTGCCAGAAGGACGGCGGGACAGGGGATGGATGGGGCCAACGTCCTGACTTTC
>TRBV6-6|.|many|TRBJ1-6
CASSYLNNSPLHF
TGTGCCAGCAGTTACTTAAACAATTCACCCCTCCACTTT
>TRBV20-1|TRBD1|few|TRBJ1-5
CSARLGTAEPEQPQHF
TGCAGTGCTAGACTCGGGACAGCCGAGCCGGAGCAGCCCCAGCATTTT
>TRBV28|.|few|TRBJ1-5
CASITGGNQPQHF
TGTGCCAGCATAACAGGTGGGAATCAGCCCCAGCATTTT
>TRBV11-2|TRBD2|.|TRBJ2-5
CASSWTSGVQETQYF
TGTGCCAGCAGCTGGACTAGCGGGGTCCAAGAGACCCAGTACTTC
>TRBV5-6|.|few|TRBJ2-2
CASSPPERLNTGELFF
TGTGCCAGCAGCCCACCAGAGCGGTTGAACACCGGGGAGCTGTTTTTT
>TRBV19|.|many|TRBJ1-5
CASSATPRTNSNQPQHF
TGTGCCAGTAGTGCCACTCCCCGGACAAATAGCAATCAGCCCCAGCATTTT
>TRBV6-1|.|.|TRBJ2-7
CASSEDMHEQYF
TGTGCCAGCAGTGAAGACATGCACGAGCAGTACTTC
>TRBV2|.|few|TRBJ2-3
CASRPTGSPTDTQYF
TGTGCCAGCAGGCCCACGGGATCTCCCACAGATACGCAGTATTTT
>TRBV3-1|.|.|TRBJ2-1
CASSQYSGPYNEQFF
TGTGCCAGCAGCCAATATTCCGGACCGTACAATGAGCAGTTCTTC
>TRBV2|.|few|TRBJ2-1
CASSEGYNEQFF
TGTGCCAGCAGTGAAGGGTACAATGAGCAGTTCTTC
>TRBV5-5|TRBD1|.|TRBJ2-1
CASSLVQGAENEQFF
TGTGCCAGCAGCTTGGTACAGGGGGCTGAGAATGAGCAGTTCTTC
>TRBV29-1|TRBD1|many|TRBJ2-7
CSVQGAGDEQYF
TGCAGCGTACAGGGGGCTGGGGACGAGCAGTACTTC
>TRBV30|.|many|TRBJ1-1
CAWSREGGTEAFF
TGTGCCTGGAGCAGGGAAGGGGGCACTGAAGCTTTCTTT
>TRBV6-2/TRBV6-3|.|.|TRBJ1-1
CASSHRGAEAFF
TGTGCCAGCAGTCATCGGGGGGCTGAAGCTTTCTTT
>TRBV10-3|TRBD1|.|TRBJ1-1
CAISESGTGVTEAFF
TGTGCCATCAGTGAGTCCGGGACAGGGGTGACTGAAGCTTTCTTT
>TRBV12-3/TRBV12-4|.|few|TRBJ1-1
CASTPGGPTEAFF
TGTGCCAGCACGCCTGGAGGGCCCACTGAAGCTTTCTTT
>TRBV13|TRBD2|few|TRBJ2-7
CASSSVLTLADKTYEQYF
TGTGCCAGCAGCTCCGTATTAACACTAGCGGATAAAACCTACGAGCAGTACTTC